This is a list of T cell receptor beta chains from one sample in a study of shared clonotypes between healthy human individuals. Here immunoSEQ multiplex PCR was the method, and the copy in TCRdb shows in-frame clones only, minus some. The data show about 230,000 clones, with 50% to 75% seen just once and over 8.5% held by the top ten. Sequencing was performed on memory CD4+ T cells sorted from blood. The receptors here all came from a man aged 25 to 40 in good health. The CDR3 runs from the conserved cysteine through the conserved F or W. D genes are given only for firm matches. Size tells how often a clone was seen (once, few, many) or the class of an expanded clone, and some rows leave it out.

J: TRBJ2-1; size: many; D: .; V: TRBV5-1; length: 12; CDR3: CASSKTLDEQFF; DNA: TGCGCCAGCAGCAAAACCTTGGATGAGCAGTTCTTC
J: TRBJ2-1; size: .; D: TRBD2; V: TRBV10-3; length: 14; CDR3: CASRPWEGNNEQFF; DNA: TGTGCCAGCCGACCTTGGGAGGGCAACAATGAGCAGTTCTTC
J: TRBJ2-3; size: .; D: TRBD1; V: TRBV5-6; length: 15; CDR3: CASSGTGAGTDTQYF; DNA: TGTGCCAGCAGCGGGACAGGGGCCGGCACAGATACGCAGTATTTT
J: TRBJ1-5; size: .; D: .; V: TRBV10-3; length: 14; CDR3: CAIGRTDSNQPQHF; DNA: TGTGCCATCGGGAGGACAGATAGCAATCAGCCCCAGCATTTT
J: TRBJ2-5; size: .; D: .; V: TRBV11-3; length: 15; CDR3: CASSLGGLSGETQYF; DNA: TGTGCCAGCAGCTTAGGCGGCCTTTCAGGAGAGACCCAGTACTTC
J: TRBJ1-5; size: .; D: .; V: TRBV2; length: 14; CDR3: CASSASEGSQPQHF; DNA: TGTGCCAGCAGTGCGAGTGAGGGTAGCCAGCCCCAGCATTTT
J: TRBJ2-1; size: .; D: .; V: TRBV2; length: 10; CDR3: CASSVLEQFF; DNA: TGTGCCAGCAGTGTACTTGAGCAGTTCTTC
J: TRBJ2-3; size: .; D: TRBD2; V: TRBV6-6; length: 13; CDR3: CASSQTSGSTQYF; DNA: TGTGCCAGCAGCCAGACTAGCGGGAGTACGCAGTATTTT
J: TRBJ1-1; size: .; D: .; V: TRBV19; length: 15; CDR3: CASSSTGFVVTEAFF; DNA: TGTGCCAGTAGTAGTACAGGGTTTGTGGTCACTGAAGCTTTCTTT
J: TRBJ2-1; size: few; D: TRBD2; V: TRBV27; length: 15; CDR3: CASSQLAGRYNEQFF; DNA: TGTGCCAGCAGTCAACTAGCGGGACGCTACAATGAGCAGTTCTTC
J: TRBJ2-3; size: .; D: .; V: TRBV18; length: 14; CDR3: CASSQNGPPDTQYF; DNA: TGTGCCAGCTCACAGAATGGACCACCAGATACGCAGTATTTT
J: TRBJ1-5; size: .; D: .; V: TRBV4-1; length: 16; CDR3: CASSQGWAGDDQPQHF; DNA: TGCGCCAGCAGCCAAGGATGGGCAGGGGATGATCAGCCCCAGCATTTT
J: TRBJ2-7; size: few; D: TRBD2; V: TRBV10-1; length: 14; CDR3: CASSAAGGKNEQYF; DNA: TGCGCCAGCAGTGCGGCGGGAGGAAAGAACGAGCAGTACTTC
J: TRBJ2-3; size: .; D: .; V: TRBV19; length: 17; CDR3: CASRGPRGPALRDTQYF; DNA: TGTGCCAGTAGGGGCCCACGTGGGCCGGCCTTGAGAGATACGCAGTATTTT
J: TRBJ2-1; size: .; D: .; V: TRBV7-8; length: 14; CDR3: CASSLVPRDNEQFF; DNA: TGTGCCAGCAGCTTAGTCCCCCGAGACAATGAGCAGTTCTTC
J: TRBJ2-1; size: few; D: .; V: TRBV19; length: 12; CDR3: CASRPEGNEQFF; DNA: TGTGCCAGTAGACCAGAGGGCAATGAGCAGTTCTTC
J: TRBJ2-1; size: .; D: .; V: TRBV25-1; length: 11; CDR3: CASSEHYEQFF; DNA: TGTGCCAGCAGTGAACACTATGAGCAGTTCTTC
J: TRBJ2-7; size: .; D: TRBD2; V: TRBV5-1; length: 15; CDR3: CASSLDTSGSYEQYF; DNA: TGCGCCAGCAGCTTGGATACTAGCGGGAGCTACGAGCAGTACTTC
J: TRBJ2-7; size: once; D: .; V: TRBV28; length: 14; CDR3: CASLGGGLYYEQYF; DNA: TGTGCCAGTCTAGGGGGGGGCCTCTACTACGAGCAGTACTTC
J: TRBJ1-1; size: .; D: .; V: TRBV6-1; length: 14; CDR3: CASRQLGPSGKAFF; DNA: TGTGCCAGCAGGCAGCTTGGGCCTAGTGGAAAAGCTTTCTTT
J: TRBJ2-5; size: .; D: TRBD1; V: TRBV11-3; length: 15; CDR3: CASSWGTATQETQYF; DNA: TGTGCCAGCAGCTGGGGGACAGCAACCCAAGAGACCCAGTACTTC
J: TRBJ1-4; size: .; D: .; V: TRBV15; length: 16; CDR3: CATSRFAGATNEKLFF; DNA: TGTGCCACCAGCAGATTTGCAGGGGCAACTAATGAAAAACTGTTTTTT
J: TRBJ2-3; size: .; D: TRBD2; V: TRBV2; length: 14; CDR3: CASSATSGTGTQYF; DNA: TGTGCCAGCAGTGCTACTAGCGGGACTGGTACGCAGTATTTT
J: TRBJ2-1; size: .; D: .; V: TRBV5-1; length: 14; CDR3: CASSLGGEGNEQFF; DNA: TGCGCCAGCAGCTTGGGGGGAGAGGGCAATGAGCAGTTCTTC
J: TRBJ2-7; size: .; D: TRBD1; V: TRBV10-3; length: 15; CDR3: CAISGPGQGAQEQYF; DNA: TGTGCCATCAGTGGACCGGGACAGGGGGCTCAAGAGCAGTACTTC
J: TRBJ2-1; size: .; D: TRBD2; V: TRBV11-2; length: 17; CDR3: CASSLSSHSGSIYEQFF; DNA: TGTGCCAGCAGCCTTTCTTCCCATAGCGGGAGTATTTATGAGCAGTTCTTC
J: TRBJ1-5; size: .; D: TRBD1; V: TRBV19; length: 19; CDR3: CASSTAQRQGLEFYQPQHF; DNA: TGTGCCAGTAGTACGGCTCAACGACAGGGACTGGAGTTCTATCAGCCCCAGCATTTT
J: TRBJ1-1; size: .; D: .; V: TRBV5-1; length: 16; CDR3: CASSLRQGRGNTEAFF; DNA: TGCGCCAGCAGCTTGCGGCAGGGACGGGGGAACACTGAAGCTTTCTTT
J: TRBJ2-3; size: .; D: TRBD2; V: TRBV11-2; length: 15; CDR3: CASRPKREGTDTQYF; DNA: TGTGCCAGCAGACCCAAGCGGGAGGGAACAGATACGCAGTATTTT
J: TRBJ2-7; size: .; D: TRBD1; V: TRBV19; length: 13; CDR3: CASSNRDRAEQYF; DNA: TGTGCCAGTAGTAACCGGGACAGGGCCGAGCAGTACTTC
J: TRBJ1-2; size: once; D: .; V: TRBV4-2; length: 14; CDR3: CASSQEDPNYGYTF; DNA: TGTGCCAGCAGCCAAGAAGACCCTAACTATGGCTACACCTTC
J: TRBJ1-4; size: .; D: .; V: TRBV21-1; length: 19; CDR3: CASSIHKVAHRATNEKLFF; DNA: TGTGCCAGCAGCATTCACAAGGTAGCACATCGCGCAACTAATGAAAAACTGTTTTTT
J: TRBJ1-1; size: .; D: .; V: TRBV9; length: 12; CDR3: CASSVTGSEAFF; DNA: TGTGCCAGCAGCGTAACAGGGTCTGAAGCTTTCTTT
J: TRBJ2-7; size: few; D: TRBD2; V: TRBV28; length: 18; CDR3: CASSFSLAGELPTYEQYF; DNA: TGTGCCAGCAGTTTCTCGCTAGCGGGAGAGCTACCTACCTACGAGCAGTACTTC
J: TRBJ2-3; size: once; D: .; V: TRBV6-6; length: 14; CDR3: CASVLTPGTDTQYF; DNA: TGTGCCAGCGTACTGACTCCTGGCACAGATACGCAGTATTTT
J: TRBJ1-5; size: .; D: TRBD1; V: TRBV10-3; length: 15; CDR3: CAISDQRQGNQPQHF; DNA: TGTGCCATCAGTGACCAACGACAGGGGAATCAGCCCCAGCATTTT
J: TRBJ1-2; size: .; D: TRBD1; V: TRBV7-9; length: 15; CDR3: CASSLEQGRFYGYTF; DNA: TGTGCCAGCAGCTTAGAACAGGGGAGGTTCTATGGCTACACCTTC
J: TRBJ2-5; size: few; D: .; V: TRBV7-7; length: 13; CDR3: CASSLDGQQTQYF; DNA: TGTGCTAGCAGCTTAGACGGGCAGCAGACCCAGTACTTC
J: TRBJ2-5; size: .; D: TRBD2; V: TRBV15; length: 16; CDR3: CATSRERTSGRETQYF; DNA: TGTGCCACCAGCAGAGAACGGACTAGCGGGAGAGAGACCCAGTACTTC
J: TRBJ2-5; size: .; D: .; V: TRBV7-3; length: 16; CDR3: CASNPRRLVVQETQYF; DNA: TGTGCCAGCAACCCCCGGAGGCTGGTAGTACAAGAGACCCAGTACTTC
J: TRBJ2-7; size: .; D: TRBD1; V: TRBV27; length: 14; CDR3: CASSTRTGATEQYF; DNA: TGTGCCAGCAGTACTCGGACAGGGGCGACCGAGCAGTACTTC
J: TRBJ2-5; size: .; D: .; V: TRBV11-2; length: 14; CDR3: CASSLMGVQETQYF; DNA: TGTGCCAGCAGCTTAATGGGAGTTCAAGAGACCCAGTACTTC
J: TRBJ2-5; size: .; D: TRBD2; V: TRBV7-9; length: 19; CDR3: CASSKPPGLAGGGRETQYF; DNA: TGTGCCAGCAGCAAGCCTCCGGGACTAGCGGGAGGCGGCCGAGAGACCCAGTACTTC
J: TRBJ1-1; size: .; D: .; V: TRBV7-9; length: 14; CDR3: CASSWARGSTEAFF; DNA: TGTGCCAGCAGCTGGGCCCGGGGAAGCACTGAAGCTTTCTTT
J: TRBJ2-7; size: .; D: TRBD1; V: TRBV10-2; length: 13; CDR3: CASKKTGEYEQYF; DNA: TGCGCCAGCAAAAAGACAGGGGAATACGAGCAGTACTTC
J: TRBJ2-1; size: .; D: .; V: TRBV5-1; length: 16; CDR3: CASSQDLASNYNEQFF; DNA: TGCGCCAGCAGCCAGGATCTAGCGTCAAATTACAATGAGCAGTTCTTC
J: TRBJ2-7; size: .; D: TRBD2; V: TRBV30; length: 15; CDR3: CAWSAQTSGRYEQYF; DNA: TGTGCCTGGAGTGCACAAACTAGCGGGAGATACGAGCAGTACTTC
J: TRBJ2-1; size: .; D: TRBD2; V: TRBV7-6; length: 17; CDR3: CASSLTLPGLGVNEQFF; DNA: TGTGCCAGCAGCCTAACCCTTCCGGGACTAGGAGTCAATGAGCAGTTCTTC
J: TRBJ2-7; size: .; D: TRBD2; V: TRBV7-8; length: 12; CDR3: CASGSGNYEQYF; DNA: TGTGCCAGCGGTAGCGGGAACTACGAGCAGTACTTC
J: TRBJ2-2; size: .; D: .; V: TRBV11-3; length: 14; CDR3: CASSLAPNTGELFF; DNA: TGTGCCAGCAGCTTAGCCCCGAACACCGGGGAGCTGTTTTTT
J: TRBJ2-3; size: .; D: .; V: TRBV7-9; length: 17; CDR3: CASSLGSGGSHTDTQYF; DNA: TGTGCCAGCAGCTTAGGTTCGGGGGGCAGCCACACAGATACGCAGTATTTT
J: TRBJ2-5; size: few; D: TRBD2; V: TRBV7-2; length: 18; CDR3: CASSLRPLVAGGEETQYF; DNA: TGTGCCAGCAGCTTACGCCCCCTAGTAGCGGGAGGGGAAGAGACCCAGTACTTC
J: TRBJ1-5; size: .; D: TRBD1; V: TRBV28; length: 15; CDR3: CASHHVTGGNQPQHF; DNA: TGTGCCAGTCACCATGTAACAGGGGGCAATCAGCCCCAGCATTTT
J: TRBJ1-1; size: .; D: .; V: TRBV9; length: 15; CDR3: CASSVLERPDTEAFF; DNA: TGTGCCAGCAGCGTATTGGAGAGGCCAGACACTGAAGCTTTCTTT
J: TRBJ2-5; size: .; D: .; V: TRBV27; length: 13; CDR3: CASTGTNQETQYF; DNA: TGTGCCAGCACCGGGACCAACCAAGAGACCCAGTACTTC
J: TRBJ1-2; size: once; D: .; V: TRBV7-9; length: 13; CDR3: CASSLNEGTGYTF; DNA: TGTGCCAGCAGTCTAAACGAGGGGACTGGCTACACCTTC
J: TRBJ1-1; size: few; D: TRBD1; V: TRBV7-2; length: 16; CDR3: CASSTSTQGAWTEAFF; DNA: TGTGCCAGCAGCACGTCTACTCAGGGGGCGTGGACTGAAGCTTTCTTT
J: TRBJ1-4; size: few; D: .; V: TRBV10-2; length: 14; CDR3: CASSEQLGFGKLFF; DNA: TGCGCCAGCAGTGAGCAACTAGGGTTTGGAAAACTGTTTTTT
J: TRBJ2-7; size: .; D: .; V: TRBV2; length: 11; CDR3: CASVDNYEQYF; DNA: TGTGCCAGCGTGGACAACTACGAGCAGTACTTC